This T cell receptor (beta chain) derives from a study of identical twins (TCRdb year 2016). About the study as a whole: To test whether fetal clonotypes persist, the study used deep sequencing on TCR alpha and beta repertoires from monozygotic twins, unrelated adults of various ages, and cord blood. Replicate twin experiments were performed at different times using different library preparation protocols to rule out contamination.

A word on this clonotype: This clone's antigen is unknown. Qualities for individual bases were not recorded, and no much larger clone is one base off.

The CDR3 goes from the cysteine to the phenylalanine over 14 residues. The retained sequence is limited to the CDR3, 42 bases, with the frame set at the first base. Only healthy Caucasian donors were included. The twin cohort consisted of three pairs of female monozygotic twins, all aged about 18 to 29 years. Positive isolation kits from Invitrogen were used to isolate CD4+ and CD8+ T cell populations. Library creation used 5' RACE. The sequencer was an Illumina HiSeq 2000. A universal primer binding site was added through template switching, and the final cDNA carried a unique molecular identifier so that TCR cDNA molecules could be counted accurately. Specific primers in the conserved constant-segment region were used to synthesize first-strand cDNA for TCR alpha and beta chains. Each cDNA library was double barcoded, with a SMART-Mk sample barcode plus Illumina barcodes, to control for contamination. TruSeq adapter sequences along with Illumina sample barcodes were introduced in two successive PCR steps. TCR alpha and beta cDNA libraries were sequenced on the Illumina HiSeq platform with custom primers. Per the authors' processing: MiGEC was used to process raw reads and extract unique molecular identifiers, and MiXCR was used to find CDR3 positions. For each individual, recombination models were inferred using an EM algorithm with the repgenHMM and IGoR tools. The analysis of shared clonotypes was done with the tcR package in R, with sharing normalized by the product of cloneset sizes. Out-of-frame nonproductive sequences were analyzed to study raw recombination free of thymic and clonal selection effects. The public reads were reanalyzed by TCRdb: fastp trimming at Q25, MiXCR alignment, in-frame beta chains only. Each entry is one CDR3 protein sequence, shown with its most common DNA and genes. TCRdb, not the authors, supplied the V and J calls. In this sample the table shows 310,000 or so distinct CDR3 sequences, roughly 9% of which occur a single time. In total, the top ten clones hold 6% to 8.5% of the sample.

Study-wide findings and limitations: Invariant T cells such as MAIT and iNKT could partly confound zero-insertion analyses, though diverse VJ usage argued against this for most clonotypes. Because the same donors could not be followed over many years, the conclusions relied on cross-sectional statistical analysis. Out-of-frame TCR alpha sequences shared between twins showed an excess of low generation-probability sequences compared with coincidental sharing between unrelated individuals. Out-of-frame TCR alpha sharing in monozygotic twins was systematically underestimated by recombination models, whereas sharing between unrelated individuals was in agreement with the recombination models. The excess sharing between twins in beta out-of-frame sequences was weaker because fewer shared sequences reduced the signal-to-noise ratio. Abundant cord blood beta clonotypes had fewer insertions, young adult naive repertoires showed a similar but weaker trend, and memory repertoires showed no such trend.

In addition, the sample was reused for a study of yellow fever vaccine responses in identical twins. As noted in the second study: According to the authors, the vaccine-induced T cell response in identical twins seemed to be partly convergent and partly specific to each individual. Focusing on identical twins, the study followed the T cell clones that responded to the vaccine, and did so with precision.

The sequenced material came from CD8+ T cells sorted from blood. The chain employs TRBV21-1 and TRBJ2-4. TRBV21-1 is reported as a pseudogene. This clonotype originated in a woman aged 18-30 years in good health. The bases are TGTGCCAGCAGCACTTACGAGCGTCTTGACTCTCAGTACTTC. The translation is CASSTYERLDSQYF.